This T cell receptor (beta chain) was profiled in a study of T cell responses to AZD1222 COVID-19 vaccine (dated by TCRdb to the early 2020s). Study-level background: TCR sequencing covered 230 or so trial participants: nearly 210 given two doses of AZD1222 and around 25 given two doses of MenACWY control vaccine. Trial participants were enrolled by age into subgroups of 18-55, 56-69 and 70-plus years, and around 150, 29 and 61 TCR-sequenced participants, respectively, were included in these subgroups.

From a lookup of the germline V gene (reference sequence), CDR1 and CDR2 are SGHNT and YYREEE. The CDR3 goes from the cysteine to the phenylalanine over 15 residues. CDR3 DNA only is kept here, 45 bases in frame from base 1. Trimming at the junction amounts to 0 bases on V and 0 bases on J, and the germline ends lie 7 bases apart. The CDR3 regions of human TCRbeta chains were analyzed by immunosequencing. The original methods were these. TCRs in the repertoires were matched against a reference library of SARS-CoV-2-specific TCRs that had been generated with the MIRA antigen-specificity platform. Breadth meant the fraction of unique TCRs that were SARS-CoV-2-associated, whereas depth meant the fraction of total T cells that were SARS-CoV-2-associated. Using the MIRA data, every spike-specific TCR was mapped to the spike region that the TCR reacted to and assigned to either a CD4 or a CD8 class. Log10-transformed breadth and depth values were compared by one-way ANOVA with Sidak's multiple comparisons tests. The table comes from immuneACCESS by way of TCRdb, which keeps in-frame sequences with V and J called. Part of the clones is missing from these tables; in studies checked, under half for an unresolved V gene and the rest for unknown reasons. V and J calls and clone size are given by that table; D and trimming were obtained from the DNA. The sample table shows approximately 49,000 clones, and roughly 80% are seen once. The ten most abundant clones make up approximately 20% of the sample.

Explained via the paper, the time point label denotes: baseline before first vaccination. This specimen's treatment or condition label, per the study, means: meningococcal conjugate vaccine given as trial control. The vaccinee samples were drawn from two UK trials, COV001 and COV002, one of which was a single-blind randomized controlled phase 2/3 trial testing AZD1222 (ChAdOx1 nCoV-19) in healthy adults. Trial participant PBMC samples were collected at day 0 and day 28 after the second dose for TCRbeta chain sequencing. This clone was seen only once. Its binding antigen is unknown. Base qualities are not recorded, but no much larger clone differs from it by a single base. Broad study findings and their caveats: The vaccine-associated CD4 TCRs covered the entire spike protein, and the dominant responses fell in regions 160-218 and 743-854. Reportedly, almost half of the unique spike-specific TCRs recognized epitopes lying outside the regions that are mutated in the B.1.351 and B.1.1.7 variants. The 56-69-year group was small, and its depth increase did not reach significance, likely because of low power. After two AZD1222 doses, both the breadth and the depth of spike-specific TCRs were significantly higher than at day 0 and than in MenACWY recipients. Participants were mostly white British, with more females than males. The authors suggested clonal diversity may have been underestimated. Because no day 14 peak-response samples were available, repertoires were characterized only after the peak T cell response. Conclusions about previously exposed vaccinees were limited because only six AZD1222 recipients were SARS-CoV-2 seropositive at baseline.

The sequence derives from an adult in good health. The rearrangement joined TRBV5-4 to TRBJ2-1; the D gene is possibly TRBD1 or TRBD2, with 5 bases matching each. The source material was peripheral blood, sampled on day 0 of MenACWY control vaccination. For the CDR3, the sequence is CASSLGGSSYNEQFF. The DNA sequence is TGTGCCAGCAGCTTGGGGGGGAGCTCCTACAATGAGCAGTTCTTC.